These 25 T cell receptor beta chains came from one sample sequenced in a study of radiation and T cells in renal cell carcinoma. Clones were read by immunoSEQ multiplex PCR, and TCRdb kept only the in-frame ones, dropping some. The sample contains fewer than 150,000 clones, 85% to 90% of which appear only once. The time point here: blood 2 weeks post-SBRT. Treatment defined: 15 Gy SBRT to primary tumor, nephrectomy 4 weeks later. The material sequenced was blood, taken from a patient whose treatment included radiotherapy and nephrectomy. These receptors were taken from a woman between 65 and 79 years old with renal cell carcinoma.

J is TRBJ1-2 and V is TRBV5-1; D ambiguous. V lost 5 bases and J lost 0, with 11 bases in between. The CDR3 is made up of 14 amino acids. The germline V gene has CDR1 SGHRS and CDR2 YFSETQ. CDR3 amino acids: CASRSGEPNYGYTF. CDR3 bases: TGCGCCAGCAGGTCCGGCGAACCTAACTATGGCTACACCTTC.

The chain uses TRBV6-1 and TRBJ1-1, with 8 bases matching TRBD1. The trim removed 6 bases at V and 1 base at J, leaving 1 base unmatched. This CDR3 is built from 13 residues. Germline V gene sequence: CDR1 MNHNS, CDR2 SASEGT. The CDR3, as DNA: TGTGCCAGCAGCGACAGGGGGAACACTGAAGCTTTCTTT. Amino acid sequence: CASSDRGNTEAFF.

The rearrangement joins TRBV5-1 to TRBJ1-5; D is ambiguous. V lost 5 bases, J lost 7 bases, and 13 bases lay in between. Germline CDR1 reads SGHRS; CDR2 reads YFSETQ. The CDR3 runs to 13 residues. Here the CDR3 reads CASRLLEGQPQHF. CDR3 DNA sequence: TGCGCCAGCAGACTCCTCGAAGGACAGCCCCAGCATTTT.

The chain uses TRBV5-1 and TRBJ2-3; tentatively, D is TRBD2 (5 bases). Trimming took off 4 bases at V and 0 bases at J, with 9 bases between the two ends. This CDR3 has 14 amino acids. Per the germline V gene, CDR1 is SGHRS and CDR2 is YFSETQ. The CDR3 is CASSRGPSTDTQYF. The DNA for the CDR3 is TGCGCCAGCAGCCGCGGGCCTAGCACAGATACGCAGTATTTT.

The genes are TRBV19 and TRBJ2-3; possible D gene TRBD2, 6 bases. V shed 5 bases and J shed 2 bases, with 14 bases lying between them. This CDR3 has 15 residues. CDR1 and CDR2 from the germline V gene are LNHDA and SQIVND (reference sequence). CDR3 sequence (DNA): TGTGCCAGTAGTCGGGGGAGCGGCACCACAGATACGCAGTATTTT. Its protein is CASSRGSGTTDTQYF. The full variable domain, in which reference TRBV19 and TRBJ2-3 provide the parts outside the CDR3, is DGGITQSPKYLFRKEGQNVTLSCEQNLNHDAMYWYRQDPGQGLRLIYYSQIVNDFQKGDIAEGYSVSREKKESFPLTVTSAQKNPTAFYLCASSRGSGTTDTQYFGPGTRLTVL.

The chain couples TRBV7-9 to TRBJ1-5; D gene uncertain. Germline values: CDR1 SEHNR, CDR2 FQNEAQ (reference sequence). The CDR3 loop spans 13 amino acids. V was trimmed by 5 bases and J by 1 base, leaving 6 bases between them. CDR3 coding DNA: TGTGCCAGCAGCCGTACAAGCAATCAGCCCCAGCATTTT. Translated, it gives CASSRTSNQPQHF.

The gene calls are TRBV11-2 and TRBJ2-5; 11 bases are a match to TRBD2. Germline assignment: CDR1 SGHAT and CDR2 FQNNGV. V was clipped by 5 bases and J by 2 bases; unmatched bases: 13. The CDR3 has 18 amino acids. CDR3 loop: CASSTLAGGNAEQETQYF. CDR3 nucleotide sequence: TGTGCCAGCAGCACCTTAGCGGGGGGGAATGCTGAACAAGAGACCCAGTACTTC.

The chain carries TRBV7-9 and TRBJ1-1; perhaps TRBD1 as D (5 bases). The ends were cut back, 4 bases at V and 0 bases at J, with 9 bases in the middle. The CDR3 has 14 amino acids. In germline, CDR1 is SEHNR, CDR2 FQNEAQ (reference sequence). The CDR3 DNA reads TGTGCCAGCAGCTCCGACAGAATGAACACTGAAGCTTTCTTT. Its translation is CASSSDRMNTEAFF. The complete variable domain, with remaining parts taken from reference TRBV7-9 and TRBJ1-1, reads DTGVSQNPRHKITKRGQNVTFRCDPISEHNRLYWYRQTLGQGPEFLTYFQNEAQLEKSRLLSDRFSAERPKGSFSTLEIQRTEQGDSAMYLCASSSDRMNTEAFFGQGTRLTVV.

The chain carries TRBV28 and TRBJ1-5; 8 bases align to TRBD1. Germline CDR1 reads MDHEN; CDR2 reads SYDVKM. The CDR3 is made up of 18 amino acids. V was clipped by 5 bases and J by 0 bases; unmatched bases: 12. The CDR3 is CASSPTGARVYSNQPQHF. The CDR3 DNA sequence: TGTGCCAGCAGTCCGACAGGGGCCCGGGTATATAGCAATCAGCCCCAGCATTTT.

The genes are TRBV7-2 and TRBJ2-7; D is unresolved. Deletions cut 5 bases from V and 1 base from J, with 9 bases between. The CDR3 has 13 amino acids. CDR1 and CDR2 from the germline V gene are SGHTA and FQGNSA. The CDR3 here is CASSARVSYEQYF. The CDR3 nucleotides read TGTGCCAGCAGCGCTCGGGTGTCCTACGAGCAGTACTTC.

The rearrangement joins TRBV30 to TRBJ1-6, with D hard to call. The CDR3 contains 16 residues. Germline V CDR1 and CDR2: GTSNPN, SVGIG (reference sequence). Trimming stripped 1 base from V and 0 bases from J, with 10 bases between. Here the CDR3 reads CAWSDRSGSYNSPLHF. CDR3 bases: TGTGCCTGGAGTGACCGCTCAGGCTCCTATAATTCACCCCTCCACTTT. Variable domain in full (rest from reference TRBV30 and TRBJ1-6): SQTIHQWPATLVQPVGSPLSLECTVEGTSNPNLYWYRQAAGRGLQLLFYSVGIGQISSEVPQNLSASRPQDRQFILSSKKLLLSDSGFYLCAWSDRSGSYNSPLHFGNGTRLTVT.

This clone was observed a handful of times. This sequence joins TRBV10-3 and TRBJ1-6; 9 nucleotides match TRBD1. Trimming removed 10 bases from V and 9 bases from J; junction bases left unmatched: 10. In germline, CDR1 is ENHRY, CDR2 SYGVKD. CDR3 length: 14 residues. Written as DNA, the CDR3 is TGTGCCACCTCAGTCCCGGGACAGGGTTCACCCCTCCACTTT. Protein product: CATSVPGQGSPLHF.

The chain employs TRBV18 and TRBJ1-1, with TRBD1 matching over 9 bases. The germline CDR1 and CDR2 sequences are KGHSH and LQKENI. The V and J ends lost 8 bases and 4 bases, in that order; junction bases with no gene match: 8. This CDR3 spans 14 amino acids. For the CDR3, the DNA is TGTGCCAGCCTAGGCAGGACAGGGGCCACTGAAGCTTTCTTT. This encodes CASLGRTGATEAFF.

The rearrangement links TRBV27 to TRBJ1-6; D is unclear. Germline-derived CDR1 and CDR2 are MNHEY and SMNVEV (reference sequence). The CDR3 contains 15 residues. The germline V and J ends were trimmed by 5 bases and 10 bases, with 18 bases remaining between them. CDR3 coding DNA: TGTGCCAGCAGTCCCCTCGGACGCCTGGAGTCACCCCTCCACTTT. It encodes CASSPLGRLESPLHF.

The chain joins TRBV7-8 to TRBJ2-7; D may be TRBD1 (8 bases). Trimming pared 3 bases from V and 4 bases from J, leaving 16 bases between. CDR1 and CDR2 (germline): SGHVS, FQNEAQ. This CDR3 is built from 15 residues. The DNA of the CDR3 is TGTGCCAGCAGCTTTGTAGGACAGGGAGGGTACGAGCAGTACTTC. Encoded protein: CASSFVGQGGYEQYF.

The rearrangement uses TRBV19 and TRBJ1-2, with unresolved D. The V gene's germline CDR1 is LNHDA and CDR2 SQIVND (reference sequence). This CDR3 is 9 amino acids long. Deletions cut 9 bases from V and 5 bases from J, with 4 bases between. In DNA form, the CDR3 reads TGTGCCAGACAGTATGGCTACACCTTC. This codes for CARQYGYTF. The complete variable domain, with remaining parts taken from reference TRBV19 and TRBJ1-2, reads DGGITQSPKYLFRKEGQNVTLSCEQNLNHDAMYWYRQDPGQGLRLIYYSQIVNDFQKGDIAEGYSVSREKKESFPLTVTSAQKNPTAFYLCARQYGYTFGSGTRLTVV.

This rearrangement joins TRBV29-1 to TRBJ2-4, with a possible D match to TRBD1 (6 bases). V lost 4 bases to trimming and J lost 5 bases, with 15 bases between them. This CDR3 spans 14 amino acids. Germline assignment: CDR1 SQVTM and CDR2 ANQGSEA. The CDR3 spells CSVVGTGSQNIQYF. The CDR3 region has the DNA TGCAGCGTTGTCGGCACAGGGAGCCAAAACATTCAGTACTTC.

V is TRBV7-2 and J is TRBJ2-3; a weak D match, TRBD1 (5 bases). Germline assignment: CDR1 SGHTA and CDR2 FQGNSA. The V end was cut by 7 bases, the J end by 4 bases, with 12 bases between. The CDR3 has 13 residues. CDR3 nucleotide sequence: TGTGCCAGCACCAACGACAGCCCAGATACGCAGTATTTT. Translated, it gives CASTNDSPDTQYF.

This rearrangement joins TRBV4-2 to TRBJ1-3; 10 bases are shared with TRBD1. This CDR3 is built from 20 residues. Trimming cost V 6 bases and J 1 base; bases outside gene matches: 18. Germline values: CDR1 LGHNA, CDR2 YNFKEQ. CDR3 loop: CASSPWDRGSSRSSGNTIYF. In DNA, the CDR3 is TGTGCCAGCAGTCCCTGGGACAGGGGTTCTAGTAGGTCGTCTGGAAACACCATATATTTT.

V usage is TRBV21-1 and J usage is TRBJ2-1; the table assigns TRBD2, which was not confirmed against the DNA. TRBV21-1 is a listed pseudogene. This CDR3 comprises 15 residues. The CDR3 loop is CASNRGGISYNEQFF. The DNA for the CDR3 is TGTGCCAGCAACCGGGGCGGGATCTCCTACAATGAGCAGTTCTTC.

The V and J genes are TRBV4-3 and TRBJ1-2; D gene uncertain. Germline CDR1 reads LGHNA; CDR2 reads YSLEER. V dropped 1 base and J dropped 4 bases, with 10 bases sitting between them. The CDR3 runs 14 residues. CDR3 amino acids: CASSQGSQAYGYTF. The CDR3, as DNA: TGCGCCAGCAGCCAAGGCAGCCAGGCCTATGGCTACACCTTC.

The chain is built from TRBV19 and TRBJ2-3; D gene unclear. CDR3 length: 16 residues. CDR1 is LNHDA, CDR2 SQIVND, per germline (reference sequence). V was cut by 5 bases and J by 4 bases, with 19 bases left in between. The CDR3: CASSRRTPTRADTQYF. The CDR3 DNA follows: TGTGCCAGTAGTCGACGTACACCCACGCGCGCAGATACGCAGTATTTT.

The chain recombines TRBV28 with TRBJ1-4; TRBD1 aligns across 11 bases. From germline, CDR1 is MDHEN and CDR2 SYDVKM. The J segment lost 6 bases and the V segment lost 6 bases, leaving 6 bases of the junction unmatched. The CDR3 runs to 15 residues. CDR3 protein: CASSLPGQGDEKLFF. The CDR3 DNA reads as TGTGCCAGCAGCCTTCCGGGACAGGGGGATGAAAAACTGTTTTTT.

J is TRBJ2-2 and V is TRBV27, with 7 bases identical to TRBD1. V shed 0 bases, J shed 4 bases, and the junction held 5 bases outside the gene matches. The V gene's germline CDR1 is MNHEY and CDR2 SMNVEV (reference sequence). This CDR3 contains 16 residues. The CDR3 sequence is CASSLSQGEPTGELFF. CDR3 sequence (DNA): TGTGCCAGCAGTTTATCCCAGGGGGAGCCCACCGGGGAGCTGTTTTTT.

V usage is TRBV5-1 and J usage is TRBJ2-1; possibly TRBD1 or TRBD2 for D (5 bases each). This CDR3 is built from 14 residues. Between the trimmed V and J ends, which lost 3 bases and 9 bases, there was a span of 16 bases. Germline CDR1 and CDR2: SGHRS and YFSETQ. CDR3 in amino acids: CASSWGPVVGEQFF. The CDR3 coding sequence is TGCGCCAGCAGCTGGGGACCGGTAGTCGGTGAGCAGTTCTTC.